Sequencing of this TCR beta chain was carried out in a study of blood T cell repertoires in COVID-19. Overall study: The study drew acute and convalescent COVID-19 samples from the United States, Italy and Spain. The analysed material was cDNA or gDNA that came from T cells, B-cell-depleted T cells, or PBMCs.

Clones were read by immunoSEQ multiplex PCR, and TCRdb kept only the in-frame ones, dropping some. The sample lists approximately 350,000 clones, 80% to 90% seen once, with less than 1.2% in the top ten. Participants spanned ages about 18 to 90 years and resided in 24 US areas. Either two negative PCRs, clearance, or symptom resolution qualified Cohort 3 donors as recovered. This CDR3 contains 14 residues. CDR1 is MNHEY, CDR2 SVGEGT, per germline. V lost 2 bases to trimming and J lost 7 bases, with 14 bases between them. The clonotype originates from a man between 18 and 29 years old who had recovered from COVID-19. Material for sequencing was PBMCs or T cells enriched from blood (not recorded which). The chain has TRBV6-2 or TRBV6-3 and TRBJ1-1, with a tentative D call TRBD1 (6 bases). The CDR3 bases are TGTGCCAGCAGTTACACTCAGGGGAAGGTTGAAGCTTTCTTT. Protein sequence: CASSYTQGKVEAFF.